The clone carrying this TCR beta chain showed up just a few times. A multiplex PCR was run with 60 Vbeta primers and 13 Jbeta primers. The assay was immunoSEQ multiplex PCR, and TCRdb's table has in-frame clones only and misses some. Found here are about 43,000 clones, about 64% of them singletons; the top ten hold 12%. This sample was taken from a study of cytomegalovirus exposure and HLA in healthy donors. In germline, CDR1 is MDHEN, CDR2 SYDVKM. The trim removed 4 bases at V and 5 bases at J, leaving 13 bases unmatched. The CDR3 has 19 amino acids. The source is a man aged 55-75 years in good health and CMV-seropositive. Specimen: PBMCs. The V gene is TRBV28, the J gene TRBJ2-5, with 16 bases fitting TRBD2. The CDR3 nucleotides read TGTGCCAGCAGTTACCGCAGGGGGACTAGCGGGAGGGGGTTGGAGACCCAGTACTTC. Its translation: CASSYRRGTSGRGLETQYF. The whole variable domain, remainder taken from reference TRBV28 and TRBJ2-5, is DVKVTQSSRYLVKRTGEKVFLECVQDMDHENMFWYRQDPGLGLRLIYFSYDVKMKEKGDIPEGYSVSREKKERFSLILESASTNQTSMYLCASSYRRGTSGRGLETQYFGPGTRLLVL.